These 18 T cell receptor beta chains were all obtained from the same sample, sequenced in a study of shared clonotypes between healthy human individuals. Measured with immunoSEQ multiplex PCR; TCRdb has only the in-frame clones, and not every one. Counted here are over a million clones, around 97% occurring once; the ten biggest clones make up approximately 1.1%. The sample comprised naive CD4+ T cells sorted from blood. As to subset: CD45RA+ positively selected. The receptor set was obtained from a man aged 30 to 39 in good health.

The gene calls are TRBV7-9 and TRBJ2-7; 7 nucleotides line up with TRBD2. The CDR3 extends over 15 amino acids. CDR1 is SEHNR and CDR2 is FQNEAQ in the germline V gene (reference sequence). The V gene end was trimmed by 6 bases and the J gene end by 6 bases; junction bases not matched to a gene: 14. CDR3 DNA: TGTGCCAGCAGTCCCTTAGCGGGCCCGAATTCCGAGCAGTACTTC. Its translation is CASSPLAGPNSEQYF.

CDR3 amino acids: CASSLAGGELFF. CDR3 sequence (DNA): TGTGCCAGCAGCTTAGCTGGAGGGGAGCTGTTTTTT. The gene calls are TRBV7-8 and TRBJ2-2; no clear D gene. The CDR3 has 12 residues. Germline CDR1 SGHVS, CDR2 FQNEAQ. V was cut by 0 bases and J by 8 bases, with 4 bases left in between.

V is TRBV7-2 and J is TRBJ2-5; TRBD2 matches at 8 bases. Trimming at V came to 8 bases and at J to 3 bases, leaving 5 bases not matched to a gene. The CDR3 consists of 13 residues. Germline V CDR1 and CDR2: SGHTA, FQGNSA. The chain's CDR3 is CASSPGGEETQYF. CDR3 coding DNA: TGTGCCAGCTCACCGGGAGGGGAAGAGACCCAGTACTTC.

The V call is TRBV5-1, the J call TRBJ2-7; 15 bases align to TRBD2. Germline CDR1 is SGHRS and CDR2 is YFSETQ. The J segment lost 3 bases and the V segment lost 3 bases, leaving 7 bases of the junction unmatched. This CDR3 is 17 amino acids long. The CDR3 region has the DNA TGCGCCAGCAGCTCGGGACTAGCGGGAGGAGACTACTACGAGCAGTACTTC. Its protein product is CASSSGLAGGDYYEQYF.

This chain joins TRBV9 and TRBJ2-5; 12 nucleotides align to TRBD1. Looked up from germline, CDR1 is SGDLS and CDR2 is YYNGEE. After removal of 3 bases from V and 4 bases from J, the junction contained 4 bases not matched to a gene. The CDR3 length is 15 residues. Here the CDR3 reads CASSAGQGALETQYF. Written as DNA, the CDR3 is TGTGCCAGCAGCGCGGGACAGGGGGCTTTAGAGACCCAGTACTTC.

This clone was picked up one time. The chain combines TRBV5-6 with TRBJ2-7; TRBD1 aligns across 7 bases. Germline V gene lookup returns CDR1 SGHDT and CDR2 YYEEEE. V shed 4 bases, J shed 2 bases, and the junction held 6 bases outside the gene matches. The CDR3 loop spans 14 amino acids. The CDR3 DNA reads TGTGCCAGCAGCCTCGGGACAGCCACCTACGAGCAGTACTTC. Encoded protein: CASSLGTATYEQYF.

The rearrangement uses TRBV27 and TRBJ2-7, with a weak D call TRBD1 (6 bases). V lost 10 bases to trimming and J lost 3 bases, with 16 bases between them. Germline CDR1 MNHEY, CDR2 SMNVEV (reference sequence). CDR3 length: 13 residues. In DNA form, the CDR3 reads TGTGCCACCCCCCTGGAAGGGGGCTACGAGCAGTACTTC. It codes for CATPLEGGYEQYF.

The chain combines TRBV6-1 with TRBJ2-2; 11 positions match TRBD2. The trim removed 6 bases at V and 6 bases at J, leaving 3 bases unmatched. The CDR3 loop spans 14 amino acids. The germline V gene encodes CDR1 MNHNS and CDR2 SASEGT. Here the CDR3 reads CASRTSGNAGELFF. As DNA, the CDR3 is TGTGCCAGCAGGACTAGCGGGAATGCCGGGGAGCTGTTTTTT.

This sequence joins TRBV4-3 and TRBJ2-2; TRBD1 might be the D (5 bases). This CDR3 has 16 amino acids. Germline assignment: CDR1 LGHNA and CDR2 YSLEER. V lost 4 bases and J 5 bases, leaving 17 bases between the germline ends. Written as DNA, the CDR3 is TGCGCCAGCAGCCTAGGTCGTGGGGCGAGTACCGGGGAGCTGTTTTTT. Residues: CASSLGRGASTGELFF.

With respect to this clone: This sample includes further DNA sequences coding for the same CDR3. The genes are TRBV19 and TRBJ2-7; 7 nucleotides agree with TRBD1. Germline assignment: CDR1 LNHDA and CDR2 SQIVND (reference sequence). CDR3 size: 14 residues. The V and J ends lost 5 bases and 1 base, in that order; junction bases with no gene match: 5. Here the CDR3 DNA reads TGTGCCAGTAGTCGACGGGACAGTTCCTACGAGCAGTACTTC. Translated: CASSRRDSSYEQYF.

Remarks on this clone: The same CDR3 is also encoded by other DNA sequences in this sample. The V call is TRBV5-1, the J call TRBJ2-3; D ambiguous. CDR3 length equals 11 residues. Deletions cut 4 bases from V and 3 bases from J, with 3 bases between. Germline V gene data show CDR1 as SGHRS and CDR2 as YFSETQ. DNA of the CDR3: TGCGCCAGCAGCATAACAGATACGCAGTATTTT. Amino acid sequence: CASSITDTQYF.

This clone was counted once. V gene TRBV19 combines with J gene TRBJ2-3; TRBD1 agrees at 7 bases. The germline CDR1 and CDR2 sequences are LNHDA and SQIVND (reference sequence). The CDR3 covers 15 residues. V was pared by 3 bases and J by 2 bases, with 5 bases of the junction left unmatched. The CDR3 sequence is CASSMGTAPTDTQYF. Here the CDR3 DNA reads TGTGCCAGTAGTATGGGGACAGCGCCCACAGATACGCAGTATTTT.

The chain joins TRBV27 to TRBJ1-4; a possible D gene is TRBD1 (5 bases). Trimming removed 6 bases at V and 1 base at J, with 15 bases between. The germline CDR1 and CDR2 sequences are MNHEY and SMNVEV (reference sequence). CDR3 length: 16 amino acids. The DNA for the CDR3 is TGTGCCAGCAGAACTGGACGCGGGGGAACTAATGAAAAACTGTTTTTT. Amino acid sequence: CASRTGRGGTNEKLFF.

The chain combines TRBV10-3 with TRBJ1-4, with no clear D. The CDR3 covers 16 residues. Germline assignment: CDR1 ENHRY and CDR2 SYGVKD. Between the trimmed V and J ends, which lost 6 bases and 0 bases, there was a span of 14 bases. This chain's CDR3 is CAISFGRLATNEKLFF. CDR3 coding DNA: TGTGCCATCAGCTTCGGCCGACTTGCAACTAATGAAAAACTGTTTTTT.

J is TRBJ1-5 and V is TRBV28; D might be TRBD1 (5 bases). The CDR3 is 14 residues long. The germline V gene has CDR1 MDHEN and CDR2 SYDVKM. Trimming took off 8 bases at V and 3 bases at J, with 14 bases between the two ends. CDR3 coding DNA: TGTGCCAGCCAGCAAGGCAGGGCCAATCAGCCCCAGCATTTT. Protein sequence: CASQQGRANQPQHF.

The chain couples TRBV7-9 to TRBJ2-7; D is undetermined. V was trimmed by 1 base and J by 3 bases, leaving 19 bases between them. Germline CDR1 is SEHNR and CDR2 is FQNEAQ (reference sequence). This CDR3 contains 17 residues. The DNA of the CDR3 is TGTGCCAGCAGCTTAGTGATTGGTATCCTGGATCGCTACGAGCAGTACTTC. Amino acids: CASSLVIGILDRYEQYF. Together with reference TRBV7-9 and TRBJ2-7, the CDR3 gives the full variable domain: DTGVSQNPRHKITKRGQNVTFRCDPISEHNRLYWYRQTLGQGPEFLTYFQNEAQLEKSRLLSDRFSAERPKGSFSTLEIQRTEQGDSAMYLCASSLVIGILDRYEQYFGPGTRLTVT.

The chain joins TRBV7-8 to TRBJ2-7, with 7 bases fitting TRBD1. The V and J ends lost 2 bases and 4 bases, in that order; junction bases with no gene match: 11. The germline CDR1 and CDR2 sequences are SGHVS and FQNEAQ. The CDR3 runs to 16 residues. CDR3 DNA sequence: TGTGCCAGCAGCTTAACTACAGGGGTCCCCAGGTACGAGCAGTACTTC. Protein sequence: CASSLTTGVPRYEQYF.

The chain carries TRBV27 and TRBJ2-1; D is tentatively TRBD1 or TRBD2 (5 bases each). Germline CDR1 is MNHEY and CDR2 is SMNVEV (reference sequence). This CDR3 has 13 amino acids. The ends were cut back, 4 bases at V and 7 bases at J, with 11 bases in the middle. CDR3 region: CASSWGIWNEQFF. CDR3 sequence (DNA): TGTGCCAGCAGTTGGGGGATTTGGAATGAGCAGTTCTTC.